This TCR beta chain was sequenced during a study of cytomegalovirus exposure and HLA in healthy donors. In the case of this clone: Its antigen is as yet unknown.

General observations from the study: In a later analysis, most CMV-associated TCR beta chains appeared HLA-restricted. TCR beta sequences reportedly predicted the HLA-A and HLA-B alleles of most subjects accurately. In vitro, three CMV-associated chains proved specific for CMV antigens.

Use of 60 Vbeta and 13 Jbeta primers characterized the PCR. Assay used: immunoSEQ multiplex PCR; TCRdb lists only in-frame clones, some missing. The sample carries about 98,000 clones, about 80% recorded once. Germline CDR1 reads MGHRA; CDR2 reads YSYEKL. The CDR3 spans 15 residues. V shed 2 bases, J shed 7 bases, and the junction held 5 bases outside the gene matches. V usage is TRBV4-1 and J usage is TRBJ1-6; 7 nucleotides line up with TRBD1. This receptor was obtained from a man between 60 and 75 years old in good health and CMV-seropositive. The sequenced material came from PBMCs. The CDR3 protein is CASSQRDSRNSPLHF. The DNA of the CDR3 is TGCGCCAGCAGCCAACGGGACAGCCGAAATTCACCCCTCCACTTT.